The 2 T cell receptor beta chains given below trace back to one sample, sequenced in a study of cytomegalovirus exposure and HLA in healthy donors. This PCR relied on a set of 60 Vbeta primers and 13 Jbeta primers. Data came from immunoSEQ multiplex PCR; TCRdb stores just in-frame clones and leaves some out. The sample includes over 150,000 clones, around 74% of them seen just once. Source material: PBMCs. The receptors come from a man between 18 and 35 years old in good health and CMV-seronegative.

The chain combines TRBV7-2 with TRBJ1-5; 9 bases fit TRBD1. The CDR3 is 16 amino acids. CDR1 is SGHTA, CDR2 FQGNSA, per germline. V dropped 5 bases and J dropped 4; count of bases not matched to a gene: 9. CDR3 coding DNA: TGTGCCAGCAGCCAATGGACAGGGGTTTGGAATCAGCCCCAGCATTTT. As protein: CASSQWTGVWNQPQHF.

The chain uses TRBV10-1 and TRBJ2-5; D might be TRBD1 (5 bases). The germline CDR1 and CDR2 sequences are WNHNN and SYGVQD (reference sequence). Trimming left V 3 bases short and J 5 bases short, with 13 bases between. The CDR3 is made up of 14 amino acids. CDR3: CASSESGAQETQYF. The DNA for the CDR3 is TGCGCCAGCAGTGAATCTGGGGCCCAGGAGACCCAGTACTTC.